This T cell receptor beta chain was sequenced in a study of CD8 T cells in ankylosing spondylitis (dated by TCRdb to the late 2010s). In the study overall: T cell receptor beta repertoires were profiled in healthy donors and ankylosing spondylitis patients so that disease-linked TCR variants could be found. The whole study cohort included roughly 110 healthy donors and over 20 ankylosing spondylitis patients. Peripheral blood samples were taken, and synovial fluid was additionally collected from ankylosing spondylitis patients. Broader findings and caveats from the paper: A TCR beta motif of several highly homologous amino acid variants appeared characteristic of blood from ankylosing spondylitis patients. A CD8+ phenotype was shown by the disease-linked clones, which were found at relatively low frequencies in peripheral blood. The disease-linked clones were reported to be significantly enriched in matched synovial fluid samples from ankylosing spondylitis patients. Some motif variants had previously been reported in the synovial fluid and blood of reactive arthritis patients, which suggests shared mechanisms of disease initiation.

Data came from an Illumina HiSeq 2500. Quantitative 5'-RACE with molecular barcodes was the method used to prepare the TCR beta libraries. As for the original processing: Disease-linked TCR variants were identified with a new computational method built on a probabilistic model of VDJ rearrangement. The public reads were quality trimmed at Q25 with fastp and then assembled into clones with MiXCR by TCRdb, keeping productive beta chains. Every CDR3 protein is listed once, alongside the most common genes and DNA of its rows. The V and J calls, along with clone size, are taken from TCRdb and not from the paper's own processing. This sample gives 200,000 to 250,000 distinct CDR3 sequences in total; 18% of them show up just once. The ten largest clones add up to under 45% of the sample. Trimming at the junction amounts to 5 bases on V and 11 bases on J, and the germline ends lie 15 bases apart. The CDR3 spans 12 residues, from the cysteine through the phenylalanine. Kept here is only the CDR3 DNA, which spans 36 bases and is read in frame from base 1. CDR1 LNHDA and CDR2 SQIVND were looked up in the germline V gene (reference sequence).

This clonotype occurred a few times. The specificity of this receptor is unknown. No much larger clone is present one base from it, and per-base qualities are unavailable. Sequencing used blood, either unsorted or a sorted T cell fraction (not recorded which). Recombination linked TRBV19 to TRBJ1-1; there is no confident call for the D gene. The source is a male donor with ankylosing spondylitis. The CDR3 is CASSPGPVGAFF. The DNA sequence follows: TGTGCCAGTAGTCCAGGACCCGTCGGGGCTTTCTTT.